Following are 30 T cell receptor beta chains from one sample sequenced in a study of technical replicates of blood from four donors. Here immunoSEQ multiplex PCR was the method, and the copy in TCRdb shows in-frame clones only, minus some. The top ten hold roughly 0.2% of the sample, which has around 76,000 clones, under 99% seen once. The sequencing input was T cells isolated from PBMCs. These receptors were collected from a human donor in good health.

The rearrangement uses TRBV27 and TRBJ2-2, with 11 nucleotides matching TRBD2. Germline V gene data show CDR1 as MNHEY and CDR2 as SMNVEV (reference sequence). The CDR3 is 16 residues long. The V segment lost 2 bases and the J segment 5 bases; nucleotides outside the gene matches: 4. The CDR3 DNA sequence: TGTGCCAGCAGTTTACAATCTAGCGGGAGGACCGGGGAGCTGTTTTTT. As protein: CASSLQSSGRTGELFF.

The CDR3 coding sequence is TGTGCCAGCAGCCAGGAACTAGCGGGACGGGGCGAGCAGTACTTC. Encoded protein: CASSQELAGRGEQYF. The genes are TRBV14 and TRBJ2-7, with 10 positions matching TRBD2. Per germline, CDR1 SGHDN and CDR2 FVKESK. The V segment lost 3 bases and the J segment 6 bases; nucleotides outside the gene matches: 8. The CDR3 totals 15 residues.

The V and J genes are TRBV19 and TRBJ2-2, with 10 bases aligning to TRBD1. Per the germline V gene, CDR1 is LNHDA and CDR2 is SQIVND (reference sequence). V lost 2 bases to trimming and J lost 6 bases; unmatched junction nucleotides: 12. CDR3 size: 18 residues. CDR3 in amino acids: CASSITSRDRGSPGELFF. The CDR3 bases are TGTGCCAGTAGTATAACCAGCAGGGACAGGGGTTCCCCCGGGGAGCTGTTTTTT.

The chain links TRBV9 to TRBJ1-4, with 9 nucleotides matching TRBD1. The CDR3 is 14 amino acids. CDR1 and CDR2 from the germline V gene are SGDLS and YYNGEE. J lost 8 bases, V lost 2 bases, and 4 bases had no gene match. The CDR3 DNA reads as TGTGCCAGCAGCGTCTCCGGGACAGGGGAAAAACTGTTTTTT. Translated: CASSVSGTGEKLFF.

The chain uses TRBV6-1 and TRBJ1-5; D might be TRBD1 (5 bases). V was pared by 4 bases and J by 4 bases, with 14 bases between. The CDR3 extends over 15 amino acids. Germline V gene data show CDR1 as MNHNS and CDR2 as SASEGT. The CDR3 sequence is CASSARQLTNQPQHF. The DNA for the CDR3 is TGTGCCAGCAGTGCAAGACAGTTAACGAATCAGCCCCAGCATTTT.

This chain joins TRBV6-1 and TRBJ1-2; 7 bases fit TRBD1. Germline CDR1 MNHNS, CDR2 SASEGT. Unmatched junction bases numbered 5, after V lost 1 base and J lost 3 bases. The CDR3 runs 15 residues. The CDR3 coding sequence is TGTGCCAGCAGTGAAGGGACAGGAGTTTACTATGGCTACACCTTC. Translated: CASSEGTGVYYGYTF.

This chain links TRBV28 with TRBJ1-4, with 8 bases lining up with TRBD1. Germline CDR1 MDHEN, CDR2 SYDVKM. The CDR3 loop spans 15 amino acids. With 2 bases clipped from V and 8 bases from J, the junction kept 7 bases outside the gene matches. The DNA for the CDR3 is TGTGCCAGCAGTTTACTACAGGGGGGAGGAGAAAAACTGTTTTTT. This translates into CASSLLQGGGEKLFF.

For the CDR3, the DNA is TGTGCCAGCAGCTTAGGTGCGGGAGAAATAGCCAAAAACATTCAGTACTTC. Residues: CASSLGAGEIAKNIQYF. This sequence joins TRBV7-8 and TRBJ2-4, with 7 bases identical to TRBD2. The V segment lost 1 base and the J segment 0 bases; nucleotides outside the gene matches: 6. Germline values: CDR1 SGHVS, CDR2 FQNEAQ. This CDR3 is 17 amino acids long.

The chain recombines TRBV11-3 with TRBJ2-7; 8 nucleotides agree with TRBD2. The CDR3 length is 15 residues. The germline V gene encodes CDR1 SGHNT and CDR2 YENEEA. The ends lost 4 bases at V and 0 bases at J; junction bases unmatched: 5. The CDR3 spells CASSYAGTSSYEQYF. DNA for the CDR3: TGTGCCAGCAGCTACGCCGGGACTAGCTCCTACGAGCAGTACTTC.

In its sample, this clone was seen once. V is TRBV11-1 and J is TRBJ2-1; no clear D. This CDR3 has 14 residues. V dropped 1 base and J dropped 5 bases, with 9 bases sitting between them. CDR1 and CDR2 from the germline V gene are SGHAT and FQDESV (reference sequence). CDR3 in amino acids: CASSLGIGDNEQFF. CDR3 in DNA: TGTGCCAGCAGCTTAGGTATCGGTGACAATGAGCAGTTCTTC. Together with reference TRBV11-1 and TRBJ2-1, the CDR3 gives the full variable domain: EAEVAQSPRYKITEKSQAVAFWCDPISGHATLYWYRQILGQGPELLVQFQDESVVDDSQLPKDRFSAERLKGVDSTLKIQPAELGDSAMYLCASSLGIGDNEQFFGPGTRLTVL.

As DNA, the CDR3 is TGTGCCAGCAGTTGGGAAGCGGGAGGGGCCCAGTTCTTC. This sequence encodes CASSWEAGGAQFF. The chain carries TRBV27 and TRBJ2-1; 10 positions agree with TRBD2. This CDR3 comprises 13 residues. J was trimmed by 13 bases and V by 4 bases; bases with no gene match: 7. Germline V gene sequence: CDR1 MNHEY, CDR2 SMNVEV (reference sequence).

DNA for the CDR3: TGTGCTAGTGGTCTGCAGGGAAAGACCTATGGCTACACCTTC. This encodes CASGLQGKTYGYTF. V is TRBV12-5 and J is TRBJ1-2; TRBD1 might be the D (5 bases). Trimming stripped 5 bases from V and 4 bases from J, with 14 bases between. This CDR3 is built from 14 residues. Germline V lookup: CDR1 LGHNT, CDR2 FRNRAP.

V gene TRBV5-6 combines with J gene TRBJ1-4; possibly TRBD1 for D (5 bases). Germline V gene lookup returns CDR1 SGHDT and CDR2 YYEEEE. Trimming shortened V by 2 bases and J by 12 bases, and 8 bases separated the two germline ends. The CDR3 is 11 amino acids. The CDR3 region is CASSFGAELFF. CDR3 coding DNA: TGTGCCAGCAGCTTTGGGGCGGAACTGTTTTTT. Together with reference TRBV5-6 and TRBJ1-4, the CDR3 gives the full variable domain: DAGVTQSPTHLIKTRGQQVTLRCSPKSGHDTVSWYQQALGQGPQFIFQYYEEEERQRGNFPDRFSGHQFPNYSSELNVNALLLGDSALYLCASSFGAELFFGSGTQLSVL.

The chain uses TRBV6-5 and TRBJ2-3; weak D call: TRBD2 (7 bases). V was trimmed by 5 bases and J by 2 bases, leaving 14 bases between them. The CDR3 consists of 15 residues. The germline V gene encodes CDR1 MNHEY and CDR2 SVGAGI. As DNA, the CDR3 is TGTGCCAGCAGTCCTCGGGGGGCTTTCACAGATACGCAGTATTTT. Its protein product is CASSPRGAFTDTQYF.

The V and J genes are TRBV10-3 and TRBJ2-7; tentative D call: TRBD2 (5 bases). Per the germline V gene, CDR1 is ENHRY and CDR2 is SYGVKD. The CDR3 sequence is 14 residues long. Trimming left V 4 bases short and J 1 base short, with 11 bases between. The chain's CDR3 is CAISVGPGSYEQYF. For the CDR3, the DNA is TGTGCCATCAGTGTAGGGCCGGGATCCTACGAGCAGTACTTC.

The DNA for the CDR3 is TGTGCCAGCAGCCTTGATGGGGGAGGAGTCTCCTACGAGCAGTACTTC. This encodes CASSLDGGGVSYEQYF. This rearrangement joins TRBV4-2 to TRBJ2-7; D may be TRBD2 (6 bases). The V end lost 4 bases, the J end lost 0 bases, and 16 bases lay between the germline ends. CDR1 is LGHNA and CDR2 is YNFKEQ in the germline V gene. The CDR3 is 16 amino acids.

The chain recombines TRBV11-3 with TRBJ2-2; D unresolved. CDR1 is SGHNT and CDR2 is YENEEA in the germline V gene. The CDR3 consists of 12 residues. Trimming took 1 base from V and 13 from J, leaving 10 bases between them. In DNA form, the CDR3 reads TGTGCCAGCAGCTTAGGTCTAGGTGGGCTGTTTTTT. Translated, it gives CASSLGLGGLFF.

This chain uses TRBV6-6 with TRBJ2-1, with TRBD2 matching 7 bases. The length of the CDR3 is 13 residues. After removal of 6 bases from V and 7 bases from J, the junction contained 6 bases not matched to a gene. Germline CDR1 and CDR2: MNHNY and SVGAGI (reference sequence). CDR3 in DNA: TGTGCCAGCAGCCGGGACTATATTAATGAGCAGTTCTTC. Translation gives CASSRDYINEQFF.

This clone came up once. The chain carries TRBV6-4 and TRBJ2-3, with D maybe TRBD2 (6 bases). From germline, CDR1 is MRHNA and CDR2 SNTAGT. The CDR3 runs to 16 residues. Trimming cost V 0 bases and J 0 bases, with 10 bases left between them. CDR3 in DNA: TGTGCCAGCAGTGACTCAGGGACTTCTAGCACAGATACGCAGTATTTT. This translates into CASSDSGTSSTDTQYF.

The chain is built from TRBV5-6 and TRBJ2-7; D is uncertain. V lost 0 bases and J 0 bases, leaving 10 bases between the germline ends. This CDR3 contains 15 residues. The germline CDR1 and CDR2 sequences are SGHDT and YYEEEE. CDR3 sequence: CASSLARYLSYEQYF. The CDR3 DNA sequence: TGTGCCAGCAGCTTGGCGCGATACCTCTCCTACGAGCAGTACTTC.

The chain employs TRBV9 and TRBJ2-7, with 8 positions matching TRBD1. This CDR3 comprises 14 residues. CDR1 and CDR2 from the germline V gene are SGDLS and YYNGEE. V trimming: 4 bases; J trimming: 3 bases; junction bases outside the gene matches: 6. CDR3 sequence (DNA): TGTGCCAGCAGCCCAAGGACAGGGCTCTACGAGCAGTACTTC. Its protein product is CASSPRTGLYEQYF.

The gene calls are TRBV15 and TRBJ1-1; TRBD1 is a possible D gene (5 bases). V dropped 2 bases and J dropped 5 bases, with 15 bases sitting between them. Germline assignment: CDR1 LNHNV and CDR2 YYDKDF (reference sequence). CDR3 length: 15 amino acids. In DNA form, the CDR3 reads TGTGCCACCAGCAGACCCAGGGAAGTTGATACTGAAGCTTTCTTT. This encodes CATSRPREVDTEAFF.

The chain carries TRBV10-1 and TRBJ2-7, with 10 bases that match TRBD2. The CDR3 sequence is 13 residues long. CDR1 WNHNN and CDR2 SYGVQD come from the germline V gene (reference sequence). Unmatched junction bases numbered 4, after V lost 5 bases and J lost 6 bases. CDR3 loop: CASSWSSGSEQYF. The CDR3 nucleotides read TGCGCCAGCAGTTGGTCTAGCGGGAGCGAGCAGTACTTC.

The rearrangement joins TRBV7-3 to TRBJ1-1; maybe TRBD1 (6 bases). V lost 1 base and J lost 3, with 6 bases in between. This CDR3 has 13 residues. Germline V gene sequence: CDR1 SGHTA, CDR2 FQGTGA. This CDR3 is CASSLNRDTEAFF. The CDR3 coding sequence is TGTGCCAGCAGCTTAAACAGGGACACTGAAGCTTTCTTT.

The DNA for the CDR3 is TGTGCCAGCAGTTTAAGTCTAGCGGGCACAGATACGCAGTATTTT. Translation gives CASSLSLAGTDTQYF. The J gene is TRBJ2-3, the V gene TRBV27, with TRBD2 matching over 7 bases. V shed 2 bases, J shed 1 base, and the junction held 3 bases outside the gene matches. The CDR3 length is 15 residues. Germline V CDR1 and CDR2: MNHEY, SMNVEV (reference sequence).

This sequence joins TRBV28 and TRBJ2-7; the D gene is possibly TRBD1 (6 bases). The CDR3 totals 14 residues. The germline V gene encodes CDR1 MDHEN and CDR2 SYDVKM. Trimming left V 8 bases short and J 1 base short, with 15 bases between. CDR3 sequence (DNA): TGTGCCAGCCGCCGGGACAAGGGTTCCTACGAGCAGTACTTC. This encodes CASRRDKGSYEQYF.

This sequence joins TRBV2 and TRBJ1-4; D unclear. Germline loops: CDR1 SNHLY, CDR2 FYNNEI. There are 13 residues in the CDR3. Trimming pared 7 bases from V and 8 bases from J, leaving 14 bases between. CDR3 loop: CASTGGPGEKLFF. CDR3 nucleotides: TGTGCCAGCACGGGAGGCCCCGGGGAAAAACTGTTTTTT.

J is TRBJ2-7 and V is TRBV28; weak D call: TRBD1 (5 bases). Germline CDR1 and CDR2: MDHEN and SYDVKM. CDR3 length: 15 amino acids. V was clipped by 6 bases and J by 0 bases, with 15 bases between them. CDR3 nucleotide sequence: TGTGCCAGCAGCGATCCACAGGTGAGCTCCTACGAGCAGTACTTC. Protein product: CASSDPQVSSYEQYF.

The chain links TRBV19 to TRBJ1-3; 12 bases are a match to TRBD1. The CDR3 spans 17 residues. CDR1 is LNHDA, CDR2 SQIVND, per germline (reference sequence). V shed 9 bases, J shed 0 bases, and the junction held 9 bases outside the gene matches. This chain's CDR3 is CASGDRGRLGSGNTIYF. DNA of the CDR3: TGTGCCAGCGGGGACAGGGGGCGCTTAGGCTCTGGAAACACCATATATTTT.

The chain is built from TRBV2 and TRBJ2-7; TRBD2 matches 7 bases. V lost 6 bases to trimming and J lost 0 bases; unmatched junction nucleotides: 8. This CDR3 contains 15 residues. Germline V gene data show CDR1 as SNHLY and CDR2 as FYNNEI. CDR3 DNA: TGTGCCAGCAGAGGGTCGGGGGGAAGCTCCTACGAGCAGTACTTC. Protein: CASRGSGGSSYEQYF.